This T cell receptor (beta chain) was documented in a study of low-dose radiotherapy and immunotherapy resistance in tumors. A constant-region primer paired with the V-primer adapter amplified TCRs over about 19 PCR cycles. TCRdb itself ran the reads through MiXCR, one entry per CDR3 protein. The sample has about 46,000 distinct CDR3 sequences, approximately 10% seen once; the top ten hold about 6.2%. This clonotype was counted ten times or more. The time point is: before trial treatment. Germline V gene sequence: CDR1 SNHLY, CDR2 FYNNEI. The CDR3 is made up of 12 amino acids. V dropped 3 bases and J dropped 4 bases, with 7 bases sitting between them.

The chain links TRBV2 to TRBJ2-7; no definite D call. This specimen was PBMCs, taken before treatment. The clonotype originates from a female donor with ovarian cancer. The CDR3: CASSDSGYEQYF. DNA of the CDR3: TGTGCCAGCAGTGATTCCGGTTACGAGCAGTACTTC.